This T cell receptor (beta chain) was identified in a study of OX40 agonist ivuxolimab in advanced cancers. TCRdb's copy holds only in-frame clones and misses some; the assay was immunoSEQ multiplex PCR. The sample comprises tens of thousands of clones, 88% of which are singletons, and more than 20% rests with the top ten. Remarks on this clone: Distinct nucleotide sequences in the sample also encode this CDR3.

J gave up 7 bases and V 5 bases, and 6 bases lay outside the gene matches. Germline V lookup: CDR1 MDHEN, CDR2 SYDVKM. The CDR3 runs to 13 residues. This receptor was obtained from an adult with an advanced solid tumor such as melanoma, head and neck, liver or kidney cancer. The specimen comprised CD4+ or CD8+ T cells sorted from blood, sampled in a trial of the OX40 agonist ivuxolimab. The V gene is TRBV28, the J gene TRBJ1-1; 8 bases fit TRBD1. CDR3 coding DNA: TGTGCCAGCAGTAACAGGGGGGGGATTGAAGCTTTCTTT. It codes for CASSNRGGIEAFF.